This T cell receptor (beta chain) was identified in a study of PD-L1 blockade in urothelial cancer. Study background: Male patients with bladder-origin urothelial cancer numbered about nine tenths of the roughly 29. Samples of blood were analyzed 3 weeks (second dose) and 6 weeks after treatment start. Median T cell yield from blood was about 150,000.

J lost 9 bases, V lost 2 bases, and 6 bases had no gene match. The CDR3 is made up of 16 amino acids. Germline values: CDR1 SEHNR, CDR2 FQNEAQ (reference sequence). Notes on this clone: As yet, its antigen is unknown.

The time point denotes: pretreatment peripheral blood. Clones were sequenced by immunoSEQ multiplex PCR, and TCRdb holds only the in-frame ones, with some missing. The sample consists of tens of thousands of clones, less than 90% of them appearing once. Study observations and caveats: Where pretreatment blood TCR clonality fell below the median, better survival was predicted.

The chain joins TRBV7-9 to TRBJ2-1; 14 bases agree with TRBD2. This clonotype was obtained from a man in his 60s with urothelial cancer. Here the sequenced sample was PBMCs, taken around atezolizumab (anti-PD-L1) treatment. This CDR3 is CASSLQTSGGAGEQFF. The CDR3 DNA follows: TGTGCCAGCAGCTTACAGACTAGCGGGGGGGCCGGTGAGCAGTTCTTC.